The 2 T cell receptor beta chains below all came from one sample that was sequenced in a study of cytomegalovirus exposure and HLA in healthy donors. 60 Vbeta and 13 Jbeta primers were used in PCR. Produced via immunoSEQ multiplex PCR; TCRdb's table is partial and in-frame only. The table includes 100,000 to 150,000 clones, over 60% detected once. The sample taken for sequencing was PBMCs. These receptors were obtained from a man aged 45-65 years in good health and CMV-seronegative.

This chain connects TRBV4-3 to TRBJ2-6; 7 bases are a match to TRBD2. There are 16 residues in the CDR3. The germline CDR1 and CDR2 sequences are LGHNA and YSLEER. V lost 1 base, J lost 0 bases, and 0 bases stayed unmatched. CDR3 region: CASSQVAGSGANVLTF. The CDR3 bases are TGCGCCAGCAGCCAAGTAGCGGGCTCTGGGGCCAACGTCCTGACTTTC.

The V call is TRBV18, the J call TRBJ2-5; no clear D. V lost 6 bases and J lost 1, with 12 bases in between. CDR1 KGHSH and CDR2 LQKENI come from the germline V gene. CDR3 length: 14 residues. CDR3 bases: TGTGCCAGCTCCCGAGACACCACCCAAGAGACCCAGTACTTC. Amino acid sequence: CASSRDTTQETQYF.